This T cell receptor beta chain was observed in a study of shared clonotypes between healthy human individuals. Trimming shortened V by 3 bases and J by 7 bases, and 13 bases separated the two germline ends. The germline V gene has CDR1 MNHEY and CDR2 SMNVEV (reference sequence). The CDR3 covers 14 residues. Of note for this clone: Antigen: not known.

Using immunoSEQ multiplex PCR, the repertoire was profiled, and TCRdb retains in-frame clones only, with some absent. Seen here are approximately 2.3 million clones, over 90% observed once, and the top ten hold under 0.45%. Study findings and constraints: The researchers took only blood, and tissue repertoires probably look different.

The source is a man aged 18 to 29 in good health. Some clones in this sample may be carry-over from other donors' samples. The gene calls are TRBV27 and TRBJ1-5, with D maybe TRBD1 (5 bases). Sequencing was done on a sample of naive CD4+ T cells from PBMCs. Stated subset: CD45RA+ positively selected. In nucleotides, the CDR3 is TGTGCCAGCAGTTTCCAGGGCCGGGGCCAGCCCCAGCATTTT. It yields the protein CASSFQGRGQPQHF.